The clone carrying this T cell receptor beta chain came up many times. Its antigen is unidentified. TCRdb reprocessed the 5' RACE reads with MiXCR, giving one entry per CDR3 protein. This sample has some 180,000 distinct CDR3 sequences, with 15% to 20% found just once. Germline CDR1 reads KGHSH; CDR2 reads LQKENI. Trimming took 10 bases from V and 0 from J, leaving 15 bases between them. CDR3 length equals 14 residues. These data are taken from a study of CD8 T cells in ankylosing spondylitis. Points from the study as a whole: There was reportedly significant enrichment of clones that were disease-linked in matched ankylosing spondylitis synovial fluid. Eight highly homologous variants made up a TCR beta motif, and this motif appeared characteristic of ankylosing spondylitis blood. Disease-linked clones bore a CD8+ phenotype, appearing relatively rarely in peripheral blood.

The chain uses TRBV18 and TRBJ1-1; D is unresolved. What was sequenced was blood, either unsorted or a sorted T cell fraction (not recorded which). The TCR sequence derives from a male donor aged 10-35 years with ankylosing spondylitis or in good health (not recorded which). The CDR3 here is CATSPGPLNTEAFF. CDR3 nucleotides: TGTGCCACCTCCCCTGGACCCTTGAACACTGAAGCTTTCTTT. Drawing the rest from reference TRBV18 and TRBJ1-1, the complete variable domain is NAGVMQNPRHLVRRRGQEARLRCSPMKGHSHVYWYRQLPEEGLKFMVYLQKENIIDESGMPKERFSAEFPKEGPSILRIQQVVRGDSAAYFCATSPGPLNTEAFFGQGTRLTVV.